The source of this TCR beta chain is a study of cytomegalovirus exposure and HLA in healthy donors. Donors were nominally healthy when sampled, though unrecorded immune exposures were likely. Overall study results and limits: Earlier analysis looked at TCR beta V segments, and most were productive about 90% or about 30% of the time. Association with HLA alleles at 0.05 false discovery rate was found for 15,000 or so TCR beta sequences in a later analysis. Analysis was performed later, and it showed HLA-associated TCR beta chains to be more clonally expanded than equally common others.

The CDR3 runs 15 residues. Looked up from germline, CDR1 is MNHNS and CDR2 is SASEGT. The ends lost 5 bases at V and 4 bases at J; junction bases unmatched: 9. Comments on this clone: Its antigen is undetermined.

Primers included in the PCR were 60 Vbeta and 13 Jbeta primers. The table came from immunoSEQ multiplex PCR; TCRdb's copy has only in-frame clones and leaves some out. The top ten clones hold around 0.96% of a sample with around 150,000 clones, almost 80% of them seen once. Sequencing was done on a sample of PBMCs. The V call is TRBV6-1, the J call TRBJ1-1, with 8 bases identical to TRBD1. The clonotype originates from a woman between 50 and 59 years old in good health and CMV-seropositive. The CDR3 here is CASSPQGARGTEAFF. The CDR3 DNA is TGTGCCAGCAGTCCCCAGGGGGCGAGAGGCACTGAAGCTTTCTTT.